This T cell receptor beta chain was retrieved from a study of blood T cell repertoires in COVID-19. The table came from immunoSEQ multiplex PCR; TCRdb's copy has only in-frame clones and leaves some out. The data contain around 300,000 clones, 70% to 90% of them seen just once; the ten biggest clones take up just under 1%. Germline trimming cut 4 bases from V and 2 bases from J; bases unmatched to any gene: 7. Germline V CDR1 and CDR2: SGHRS, YFSETQ. This CDR3 has 15 amino acids. This sequence originates from a woman aged 25 to 39 who had recovered from COVID-19. The sample consisted of PBMCs or T cells enriched from blood (not recorded which). This chain uses TRBV5-1 with TRBJ2-5; 8 bases line up with TRBD1. The CDR3 sequence is CASSRTGTRQETQYF. For the CDR3, the DNA is TGCGCCAGCAGCCGGACAGGGACGCGACAAGAGACCCAGTACTTC.